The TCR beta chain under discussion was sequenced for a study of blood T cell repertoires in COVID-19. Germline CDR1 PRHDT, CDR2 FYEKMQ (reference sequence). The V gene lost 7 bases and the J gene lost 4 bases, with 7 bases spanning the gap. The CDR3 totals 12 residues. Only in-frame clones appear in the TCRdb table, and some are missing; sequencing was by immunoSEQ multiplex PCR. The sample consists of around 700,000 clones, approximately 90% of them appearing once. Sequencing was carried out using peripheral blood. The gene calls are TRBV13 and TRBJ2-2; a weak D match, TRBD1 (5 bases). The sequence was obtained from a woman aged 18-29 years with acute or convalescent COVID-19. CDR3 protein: CASKQATGELFF. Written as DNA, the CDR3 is TGTGCCAGCAAACAGGCCACCGGGGAGCTGTTTTTT.